This T cell receptor (beta chain) was recorded in a study of blood T cell repertoires in COVID-19. As for the study in general: Samples of COVID-19 (acute and convalescent) were obtained from the United States, Italy and Spain. PBMCs, B-cell-depleted T cells, or T cells were the source of the cDNA or gDNA that made up the material.

V gave up 5 bases and J gave up 2 bases; unmatched junction bases: 6. Germline CDR1 reads MNHNY; CDR2 reads SVGAGI (reference sequence). This CDR3 is built from 15 residues. The authors' processing: Using reference gene primer amplification, nucleated cell counts were estimated. The data were produced by immunoSEQ multiplex PCR, yet TCRdb's version contains in-frame clones alone and is incomplete. The DNA gave D and trimming, while V, J and clone size come from that table. The table has around 170,000 clones, 83% seen once. The rearrangement links TRBV6-6 to TRBJ1-2; 9 bases line up with TRBD1. The receptor's source is a human donor in a cohort sampled during active COVID-19. Sample: peripheral blood. CDR3 sequence (DNA): TGTGCCAGCAGTCCGACAGGGGGAGGGAACTATGGCTACACCTTC. Amino acid sequence: CASSPTGGGNYGYTF.